What follows are 10 T cell receptor beta chains derived from one specimen sequenced in a study of blood T cells in healthy people across ages. For the second PCR, which ran for about 7 to 11 cycles, a sample-barcoded 5' primer and a J-beta primer mix were used. TCRdb re-derived calls from the 5' RACE reads in MiXCR, one entry per CDR3 protein. Here the sample spans about 830,000 distinct CDR3 sequences, approximately 59% being singletons. The source material was blood. All receptors derive from a man aged 30 to 39 in good health.

This clonotype was seen only once. This CDR3 is CASTSGFYNEQFF. The CDR3 nucleotides are TGTGCCAGCACCTCGGGCTTCTACAATGAGCAGTTCTTC. The chain joins TRBV6-2 or TRBV6-3 to TRBJ2-1, with D hard to call. This CDR3 region has 13 residues. Trimming removed 7 bases at V and 3 bases at J, with 10 bases between. In germline, CDR1 is MNHEY, CDR2 SVGEGT.

This clonotype was recorded once. The junction differs from germline at one of its ends, possibly a read error. V usage is TRBV10-3 and J usage is TRBJ2-1; 9 bases line up with TRBD1. This CDR3 has 19 amino acids. Germline V gene data show CDR1 as ENHRY and CDR2 as SYGVKD. The DNA of the CDR3 is TGTGCCATCAGTGAAGAGTTGGGACAGGGTGGTTCATCCTACAATGTGCAGTTCTTC. Translating it yields CAISEELGQGGSSYNVQFF.

The rearrangement links TRBV4-3 to TRBJ1-1; unclear D gene. The CDR3 extends over 15 amino acids. Between the trimmed V and J ends, which lost 1 base and 1 base, there was a span of 10 bases. Germline lookup yields CDR1 LGHNA and CDR2 YSLEER. The DNA of the CDR3 is TGCGCCAGCAGCCAAGTCTGGAAGGGGAACACTGAAGCTTTCTTT. Its protein product is CASSQVWKGNTEAFF.

The V call is TRBV20-1, the J call TRBJ2-7, with 10 bases identical to TRBD2. This CDR3 has 16 residues. After removal of 0 bases from V and 7 bases from J, the junction contained 12 bases not matched to a gene. Per the germline V gene, CDR1 is DFQATT and CDR2 is SNEGSKA (reference sequence). CDR3 nucleotides: TGCAGTGCTAGAGATATGGGACGAGCGGGAGGGTGGGAGCAGTACTTC. It encodes CSARDMGRAGGWEQYF.

This clonotype was recorded only once. The chain carries TRBV5-1 and TRBJ2-4, with TRBD1 matching over 8 bases. V lost 6 bases and J lost 3; bases outside the gene matches: 11. Germline-derived CDR1 and CDR2 are SGHRS and YFSETQ. This CDR3 has 16 amino acids. The CDR3 region is CASTNRGIWDKNIQYF. CDR3 DNA: TGCGCCAGCACCAACAGGGGGATCTGGGACAAAAACATTCAGTACTTC. The full variable domain, its missing parts supplied by reference TRBV5-1 and TRBJ2-4, is KAGVTQTPRYLIKTRGQQVTLSCSPISGHRSVSWYQQTPGQGLQFLFEYFSETQRNKGNFPGRFSGRQFSNSRSEMNVSTLELGDSALYLCASTNRGIWDKNIQYFGAGTRLSVL.

This chain connects TRBV27 to TRBJ1-2, with D uncertain. Trimming left V 5 bases short and J 4 bases short, with 11 bases between. Germline V gene sequence: CDR1 MNHEY, CDR2 SMNVEV (reference sequence). The CDR3 extends over 13 amino acids. The CDR3 protein is CASSGPGGYGYTF. In nucleotides, the CDR3 is TGTGCCAGCAGTGGACCAGGTGGCTATGGCTACACCTTC.

This clonotype was detected only a few times. The chain employs TRBV15 and TRBJ1-4; maybe TRBD1 (5 bases). The V end was cut by 3 bases, the J end by 8 bases, with 16 bases between. From germline, CDR1 is LNHNV and CDR2 YYDKDF (reference sequence). This CDR3 spans 15 amino acids. The CDR3 protein is CATSSAGTQGEKLFF. For the CDR3, the DNA is TGTGCCACCAGCAGCGCCGGGACCCAAGGGGAAAAACTGTTTTTT.

This sequence joins TRBV11-2 and TRBJ2-3; D uncertain. V was clipped by 2 bases and J by 4 bases, with 10 bases between them. Germline CDR1 reads SGHAT; CDR2 reads FQNNGV. This CDR3 comprises 14 residues. CDR3 DNA: TGTGCCAGCAGCTTACCCGGACGGCCAGATACGCAGTATTTT. This translates into CASSLPGRPDTQYF.

The sample holds one count of this clonotype. The chain has TRBV5-8 and TRBJ2-1, with 8 bases that match TRBD1. CDR3 size: 16 residues. Trimming cost V 4 bases and J 3 bases; bases outside gene matches: 9. The V gene's germline CDR1 is SGHTS and CDR2 YDEGEE. For the CDR3, the DNA is TGTGCCAGCAGCGATCTCGAGGGACAGGACTACAATGAGCAGTTCTTC. Its protein is CASSDLEGQDYNEQFF.

V usage is TRBV7-3 and J usage is TRBJ2-5, with 11 positions matching TRBD1. Germline CDR1 reads SGHTA; CDR2 reads FQGTGA. CDR3 length: 16 amino acids. The junction had 9 bases not matched to a gene; V was cut back by 4 bases and J by 5 bases. As DNA, the CDR3 is TGTGCCAGCAGCTCCCTAGGACAGGGGGCTAGGGAGACCCAGTACTTC. Translated: CASSSLGQGARETQYF. The entire variable domain, with the rest obtained from reference TRBV7-3 and TRBJ2-5, is as follows: GAGVSQTPSNKVTEKGKYVELRCDPISGHTALYWYRQSLGQGPEFLIYFQGTGAADDSGLPNDRFFAVRPEGSVSTLKIQRTERGDSAVYLCASSSLGQGARETQYFGPGTRLLVL.